This is a list of T cell receptor beta chains from one sample in a study of cytomegalovirus exposure and HLA in healthy donors. Sequencing was performed with immunoSEQ multiplex PCR; in TCRdb, only in-frame clones are kept and a portion is missing. This table holds roughly 54,000 clones, around 70% found once. Sequenced material: PBMCs. Every receptor here comes from a woman aged 60-75 years in good health and CMV-seropositive. CDR3s include the opening cysteine and the closing phenylalanine or tryptophan. Fields, in order: J gene, V gene, CDR3 protein.

TRBJ2-5 | TRBV4-2 | CVSSQETGGRETQYF
TRBJ1-1 | TRBV5-1 | CASSYDSDNTEAFF
TRBJ1-3 | TRBV5-5 | CASSILVGSGNTIYF
TRBJ2-3 | TRBV9 | CASSSRTGGLDTQYF
TRBJ2-7 | TRBV4-1 | CASSQDQGTAHYEQYF
TRBJ2-1 | TRBV6-5 | CASRAPGTAYNEQFF
TRBJ2-7 | TRBV7-2 | CASSRDRANYEQYF
TRBJ1-6 | TRBV30 | CAWRGQYNSPLHF
TRBJ1-1 | TRBV7-3 | CASSLVGAVSEVFF
TRBJ1-1 | TRBV20-1 | CSASRDVEAFF
TRBJ2-3 | TRBV7-3 | CASSPTGTTGTDTQYF
TRBJ1-2 | TRBV2 | CASSGPTEGYTF
TRBJ2-1 | TRBV11-3 | CASSPRTNHNEQFF
TRBJ1-1 | TRBV2 | CATTTGSNTEAFF
TRBJ2-2 | TRBV4-2 | CASKTERGGTGELFF
TRBJ2-1 | TRBV10-3 | CAISSGGGNEQFF
TRBJ1-1 | TRBV7-9 | CASSPTRGSTEAFF
TRBJ2-6 | TRBV11-3 | CASSSQTGGVSGANVLTF
TRBJ1-1 | TRBV5-1 | CASSQLTAMNTEAFF
TRBJ1-5 | TRBV12-5 | CASGPPGGNQPQHF
TRBJ1-5 | TRBV5-1 | CASSEGQPNQPQHF
TRBJ1-6 | TRBV19 | CASSTFGEGRSPLHF
TRBJ2-5 | TRBV29-1 | CSVEDRRGETQYF
TRBJ1-2 | TRBV13 | CASRPSMGGGARGYTF
TRBJ1-2 | TRBV2 | CASSEDRGTYGYTF
TRBJ2-7 | TRBV29-1 | CSVEITDSDSYEQYF
TRBJ1-3 | TRBV5-4 | CASSDGSVGQGVGNTIYF